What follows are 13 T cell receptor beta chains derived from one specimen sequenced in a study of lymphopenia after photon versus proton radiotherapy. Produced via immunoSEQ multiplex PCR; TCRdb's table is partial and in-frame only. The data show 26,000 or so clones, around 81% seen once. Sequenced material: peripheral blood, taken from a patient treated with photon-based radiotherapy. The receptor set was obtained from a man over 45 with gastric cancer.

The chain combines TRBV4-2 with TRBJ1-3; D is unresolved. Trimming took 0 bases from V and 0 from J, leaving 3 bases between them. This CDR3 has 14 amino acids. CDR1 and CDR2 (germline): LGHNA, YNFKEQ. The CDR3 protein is CASSQDHSGNTIYF. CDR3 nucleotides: TGTGCCAGCAGCCAAGACCACTCTGGAAACACCATATATTTT.

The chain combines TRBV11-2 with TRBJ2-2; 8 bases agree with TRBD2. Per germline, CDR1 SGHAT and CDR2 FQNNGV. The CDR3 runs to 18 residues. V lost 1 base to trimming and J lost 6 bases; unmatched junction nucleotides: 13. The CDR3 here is CASSLAVAGSQISGELFF. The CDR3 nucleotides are TGTGCCAGCAGCTTAGCTGTAGCGGGGAGTCAAATCTCCGGGGAGCTGTTTTTT.

The CDR3 loop is CASSPRASGWGELFF. In DNA form, the CDR3 reads TGTGCCAGCAGTCCCCGGGCTAGCGGCTGGGGGGAGCTGTTTTTT. J is TRBJ2-2 and V is TRBV6-4, with 7 bases fitting TRBD2. The CDR3 sequence is 15 residues long. V shed 5 bases and J 8 bases; nucleotides not matched to a gene: 11. The germline V gene encodes CDR1 MRHNA and CDR2 SNTAGT.

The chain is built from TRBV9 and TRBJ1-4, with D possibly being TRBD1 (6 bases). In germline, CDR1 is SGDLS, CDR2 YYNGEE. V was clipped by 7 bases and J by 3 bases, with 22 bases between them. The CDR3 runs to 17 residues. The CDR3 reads CASYPGGRERANEKLFF. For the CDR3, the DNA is TGTGCCAGCTACCCCGGGGGCAGGGAGAGGGCTAATGAAAAACTGTTTTTT.

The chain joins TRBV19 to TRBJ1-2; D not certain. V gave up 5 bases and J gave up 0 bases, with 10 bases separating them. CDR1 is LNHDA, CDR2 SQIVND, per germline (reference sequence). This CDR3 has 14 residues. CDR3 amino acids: CASSHQASNYGYTF. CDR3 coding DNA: TGTGCCAGTAGTCATCAGGCTTCTAACTATGGCTACACCTTC.

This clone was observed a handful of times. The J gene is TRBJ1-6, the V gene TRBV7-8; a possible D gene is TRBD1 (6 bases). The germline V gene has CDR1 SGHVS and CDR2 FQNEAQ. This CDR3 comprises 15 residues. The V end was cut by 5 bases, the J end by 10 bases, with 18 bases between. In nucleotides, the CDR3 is TGTGCCAGCAGCCCCTCTCTGACAGGTGCCTCACCCCTCCACTTT. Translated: CASSPSLTGASPLHF.

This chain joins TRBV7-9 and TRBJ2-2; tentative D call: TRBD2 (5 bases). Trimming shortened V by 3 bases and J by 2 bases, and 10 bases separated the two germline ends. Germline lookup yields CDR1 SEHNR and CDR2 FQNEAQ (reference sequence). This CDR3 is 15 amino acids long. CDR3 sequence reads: CASSFAGLNTGELFF. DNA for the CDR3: TGTGCCAGCAGCTTTGCGGGCTTAAACACCGGGGAGCTGTTTTTT.

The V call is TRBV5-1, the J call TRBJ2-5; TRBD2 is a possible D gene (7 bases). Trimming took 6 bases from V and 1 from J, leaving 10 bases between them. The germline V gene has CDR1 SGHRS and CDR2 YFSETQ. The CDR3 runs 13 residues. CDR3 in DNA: TGCGCCAGCAAGGGGGGGATCCAAGAGACCCAGTACTTC. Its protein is CASKGGIQETQYF. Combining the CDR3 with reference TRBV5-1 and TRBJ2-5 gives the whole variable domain KAGVTQTPRYLIKTRGQQVTLSCSPISGHRSVSWYQQTPGQGLQFLFEYFSETQRNKGNFPGRFSGRQFSNSRSEMNVSTLELGDSALYLCASKGGIQETQYFGPGTRLLVL.

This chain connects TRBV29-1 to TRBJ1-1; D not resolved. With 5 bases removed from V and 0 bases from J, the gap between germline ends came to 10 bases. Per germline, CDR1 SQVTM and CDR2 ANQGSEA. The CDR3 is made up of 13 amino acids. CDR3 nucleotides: TGCAGCGTTCAAACGGGGATGAACACTGAAGCTTTCTTT. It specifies CSVQTGMNTEAFF.

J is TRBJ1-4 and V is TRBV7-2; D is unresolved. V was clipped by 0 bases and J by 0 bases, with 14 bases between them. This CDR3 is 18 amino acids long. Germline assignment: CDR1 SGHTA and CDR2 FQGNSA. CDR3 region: CASSLALARAATNEKLFF. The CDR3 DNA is TGTGCCAGCAGCTTAGCGTTGGCCAGAGCTGCAACTAATGAAAAACTGTTTTTT.

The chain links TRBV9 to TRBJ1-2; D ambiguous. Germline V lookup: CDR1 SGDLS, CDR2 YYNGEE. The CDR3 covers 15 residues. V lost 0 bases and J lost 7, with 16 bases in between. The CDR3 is CASSVAGNRNAGYTF. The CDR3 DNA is TGTGCCAGCAGCGTAGCTGGGAACCGGAATGCTGGCTACACCTTC.

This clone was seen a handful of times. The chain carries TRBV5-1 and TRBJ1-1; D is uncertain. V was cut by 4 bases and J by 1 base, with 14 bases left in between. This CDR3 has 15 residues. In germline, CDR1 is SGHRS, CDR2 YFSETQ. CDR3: CASSRTQRKNTEAFF. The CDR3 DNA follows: TGCGCCAGCAGCAGGACCCAGCGGAAGAACACTGAAGCTTTCTTT.

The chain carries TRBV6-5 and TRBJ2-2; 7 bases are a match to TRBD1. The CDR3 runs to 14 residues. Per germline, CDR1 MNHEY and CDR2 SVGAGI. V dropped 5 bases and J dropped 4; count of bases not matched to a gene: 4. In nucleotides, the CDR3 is TGTGCCAGCAGTCCAGGGACAGCCACCGGGGAGCTGTTTTTT. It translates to CASSPGTATGELFF.